The entry below describes one TCR beta chain. The data were taken from a study of blood T cell repertoires in COVID-19. Overall study: COVID-19 samples from acute and convalescent phases originated in the United States, Italy and Spain.

Using immunoSEQ multiplex PCR, the repertoire was profiled, and TCRdb retains in-frame clones only, with some absent. This repertoire shows around 130,000 clones, roughly 80% found once; its top ten account for 7.9%. This CDR3 region has 15 residues. The germline gives CDR1 SGHAT, CDR2 FQNNGV. Between the trimmed V and J ends, which lost 2 bases and 6 bases, there was a span of 14 bases. Sequenced input: peripheral blood. The chain couples TRBV11-2 to TRBJ2-1; D gene uncertain. The source of this sequence is a human donor in a cohort sampled during active COVID-19. The CDR3 loop is CASSLLAALGNEQFF. Here the CDR3 DNA reads TGTGCCAGCAGCTTACTGGCGGCCCTGGGCAATGAGCAGTTCTTC.